This T cell receptor beta chain appears in the sequencing data of a study of identical twins. Template switching added a universal primer site, and cDNA bore unique molecular identifiers. TCRdb called the 5' RACE reads again in MiXCR, with one record for every CDR3 protein. The sample lists 690,000 or so distinct CDR3 sequences; 8.5% to 9.5% were seen once. This clonotype appeared a few times. There are 16 residues in the CDR3. Per germline, CDR1 MDHEN and CDR2 SYDVKM. V was clipped by 7 bases and J by 2 bases, with 17 bases between them. The same data also went into a second study, on yellow fever vaccine responses in identical twins.

The receptor was derived from a woman in her late teens or twenties in good health. Sequencing was done on a sample of PBMCs. The chain couples TRBV28 to TRBJ2-2; D is possibly TRBD2 (6 bases). DNA for the CDR3: TGTGCCAGCACGTCTCCGGGACTTTCAAACACCGGGGAGCTGTTTTTT. Protein product: CASTSPGLSNTGELFF.